These 15 T cell receptor beta chains came from one sample sequenced in a study of blood T cells in healthy people across ages. A second PCR of 7 to 11 cycles used a sample-barcoded 5' primer and a J-beta primer mix. TCRdb reprocessed the 5' RACE reads with MiXCR, giving one entry per CDR3 protein. The data contain just under 750,000 distinct CDR3 sequences, roughly 20% of them singletons. Sequencing was done on a sample of blood. These receptors were collected from a man between 65 and 80 years old in good health.

The chain combines TRBV12-3 or TRBV12-4 with TRBJ1-5, with unresolved D. The CDR3 extends over 14 amino acids. Trimming removed 2 bases at V and 6 bases at J, with 11 bases between. The CDR3 reads CASSLLGEGQPQHF. In nucleotides, the CDR3 is TGTGCCAGCAGTTTATTGGGTGAAGGTCAGCCCCAGCATTTT.

CDR3 amino acids: CASSPPHGTQYF. The CDR3, as DNA: TGTGCCAGCAGCCCCCCCCACGGTACGCAGTATTTT. This chain uses TRBV3-1 with TRBJ2-3; D call uncertain. Looked up from germline, CDR1 is LGHDT and CDR2 is YNNKEL (reference sequence). The CDR3 is 12 residues long. Trimming took off 4 bases at V and 8 bases at J, with 10 bases between the two ends.

In this sample, this clonotype turned up many times. J is TRBJ2-3 and V is TRBV2, with D uncertain. The ends were cut back, 6 bases at V and 4 bases at J, with 14 bases in the middle. Germline V gives CDR1 SNHLY, CDR2 FYNNEI. The CDR3 has 14 amino acids. CDR3 nucleotides: TGTGCCAGCAGGGGCGGTTTTACCCCAGATACGCAGTATTTT. Its translation: CASRGGFTPDTQYF.

V usage is TRBV2 and J usage is TRBJ2-7; D unresolved. V lost 4 bases and J lost 1, with 8 bases in between. Germline V lookup: CDR1 SNHLY, CDR2 FYNNEI. There are 13 residues in the CDR3. As DNA, the CDR3 is TGTGCCAGCAGTGTTCAGTTATCCTACGAGCAGTACTTC. Its protein product is CASSVQLSYEQYF.

This chain connects TRBV7-3 to TRBJ2-5; tentative D call: TRBD2 (6 bases). V dropped 0 bases and J dropped 5 bases, with 13 bases sitting between them. The CDR3 contains 15 residues. Germline V lookup: CDR1 SGHTA, CDR2 FQGTGA. CDR3 protein: CASSLTGTSGETQYF. As DNA, the CDR3 is TGTGCCAGCAGCTTAACCGGGACTTCTGGCGAGACCCAGTACTTC.

In its sample, this clonotype was seen a few times. The chain has TRBV5-6 and TRBJ2-3, with TRBD1 identical over 8 bases. The CDR3 runs to 15 residues. The germline gives CDR1 SGHDT, CDR2 YYEEEE. V dropped 2 bases and J dropped 5; count of bases not matched to a gene: 7. The CDR3 reads CASSFGQGFGDTQYF. CDR3 coding DNA: TGTGCCAGCAGCTTTGGACAGGGTTTTGGAGATACGCAGTATTTT.

The chain combines TRBV28 with TRBJ1-4; D gene uncertain. V lost 9 bases, J lost 5 bases, and 7 bases lay in between. The CDR3 runs 11 residues. Germline V gene lookup returns CDR1 MDHEN and CDR2 SYDVKM. This CDR3 reads CASHHNEKLFF. In DNA form, the CDR3 reads TGTGCCAGTCATCACAATGAAAAACTGTTTTTT. The whole variable domain, remainder taken from reference TRBV28 and TRBJ1-4, is DVKVTQSSRYLVKRTGEKVFLECVQDMDHENMFWYRQDPGLGLRLIYFSYDVKMKEKGDIPEGYSVSREKKERFSLILESASTNQTSMYLCASHHNEKLFFGSGTQLSVL.

This rearrangement joins TRBV15 to TRBJ1-5; 7 bases fit TRBD1. The germline CDR1 and CDR2 sequences are LNHNV and YYDKDF (reference sequence). The CDR3 runs 17 residues. The V and J ends lost 5 bases and 6 bases, in that order; junction bases with no gene match: 16. The CDR3 DNA follows: TGTGCCACCAGCGAGGGTCCCGGGACAGCGACCGGTCAGCCCCAGCATTTT. Translating gives CATSEGPGTATGQPQHF.

This clonotype was seen a single time. Without the conserved terminal phenylalanine or tryptophan, this CDR3 likely stems from a read error. V usage is TRBV15 and J usage is TRBJ2-7; D unclear. Trimming removed 0 bases from V and 4 bases from J, with 10 bases in between. Germline V gene data show CDR1 as LNHNV and CDR2 as YYDKDF (reference sequence). The CDR3 contains 14 residues. In nucleotides, the CDR3 is TGTGCCACCAGCAGAGATCCCAGTAGTTACGAGCAGTACCTC. Residues: CATSRDPSSYEQYL.

This clonotype appeared a few times. The chain combines TRBV12-3 or TRBV12-4 with TRBJ2-3; 10 nucleotides agree with TRBD2. V dropped 3 bases and J dropped 2; count of bases not matched to a gene: 11. CDR3 length: 18 residues. This chain's CDR3 is CASSLGLLAGALTDTQYF. CDR3 DNA sequence: TGTGCCAGCAGTTTGGGTTTGCTAGCGGGGGCCCTCACAGATACGCAGTATTTT.

The chain links TRBV9 to TRBJ2-1; D is unclear. V lost 0 bases, J lost 1 base, and 11 bases lay in between. In germline, CDR1 is SGDLS, CDR2 YYNGEE. The CDR3 consists of 16 residues. The DNA for the CDR3 is TGTGCCAGCAGCGTAGGTCCTGGGGAATCCTACAATGAGCAGTTCTTC. It codes for CASSVGPGESYNEQFF. The variable domain in full, completed from reference TRBV9 and TRBJ2-1, reads DSGVTQTPKHLITATGQRVTLRCSPRSGDLSVYWYQQSLDQGLQFLIQYYNGEERAKGNILERFSAQQFPDLHSELNLSSLELGDSALYFCASSVGPGESYNEQFFGPGTRLTVL.

In this sample, this clonotype turned up a few times. This sequence joins TRBV5-1 and TRBJ2-1; D may be TRBD1 or TRBD2 (6 bases each). Per germline, CDR1 SGHRS and CDR2 YFSETQ. V dropped 0 bases and J dropped 2 bases, with 12 bases sitting between them. The CDR3 runs to 16 residues. In nucleotides, the CDR3 is TGCGCCAGCAGCTTGGTAGTGGGGGGCGCCTACAATGAGCAGTTCTTC. Residues: CASSLVVGGAYNEQFF.

In the case of this clonotype: One end of the junction does not line up with germline, which may come from a read error. The chain carries TRBV7-6 and TRBJ2-1, with unresolved D. The CDR3 is 13 amino acids. In germline, CDR1 is SGHVS, CDR2 FNYEAQ. For the CDR3, the DNA is TGTGCCAGCAGCTTAGGGCTCCGAGAGACCCAGTGCTTC. As protein: CASSLGLRETQCF.

A few counts support this clonotype. V usage is TRBV28 and J usage is TRBJ2-5; no firm D call. The assigned J gene may be wrong: the sequence end matches TRBJ2-7 better. Germline V gene data show CDR1 as MDHEN and CDR2 as SYDVKM. The CDR3 length is 14 residues. CDR3 in amino acids: CASSSPGWAYEQYF. The CDR3 DNA reads TGTGCCAGCAGTTCCCCCGGGTGGGCCTACGAGCAGTACTTC.

V and J are TRBV11-2 and TRBJ2-5, with no clear D. TRBJ2-7 explains the end of the DNA better; the J call may be wrong. This CDR3 has 11 amino acids. Looked up from germline, CDR1 is SGHAT and CDR2 is FQNNGV. CDR3 region: CASSMSYEQYF. CDR3 bases: TGTGCCAGCAGCATGAGTTACGAGCAGTACTTC.